This paragraph covers one TCR beta chain sequence. At one boundary the junction diverges from the germline segment, which might be a read error. The sample has other DNA sequences that encode this CDR3 too. Authors' data handling: ImmunoSEQ output held junction-only sequences without quality scores, so filtering differed. Clones were read by immunoSEQ multiplex PCR, and TCRdb kept only the in-frame ones, dropping some. The V and J calls and the clone size are those of that table, but D and trimming were determined from the DNA. The repertoire holds about 460,000 clones, about 74% seen once, with more than 10% in the top ten. The CDR3 consists of 13 residues. Germline values: CDR1 MGHDK, CDR2 SYGVNS. This sample was included in a study of shared clonotypes between healthy human individuals. Study background: A few men and a couple of women, aged 18 to 49, were donors.

Specimen: PBMCs. This clonotype was sampled from a woman aged 40 to 50 in good health. Some clones in this sample may be carry-over from other donors' samples. The chain carries TRBV25-1 and TRBJ1-2, with D unclear. As DNA, the CDR3 is TGTGCCAGCAGCGAATCGACTTTCTATGGCTACACCTTC. It yields the protein CASSESTFYGYTF.